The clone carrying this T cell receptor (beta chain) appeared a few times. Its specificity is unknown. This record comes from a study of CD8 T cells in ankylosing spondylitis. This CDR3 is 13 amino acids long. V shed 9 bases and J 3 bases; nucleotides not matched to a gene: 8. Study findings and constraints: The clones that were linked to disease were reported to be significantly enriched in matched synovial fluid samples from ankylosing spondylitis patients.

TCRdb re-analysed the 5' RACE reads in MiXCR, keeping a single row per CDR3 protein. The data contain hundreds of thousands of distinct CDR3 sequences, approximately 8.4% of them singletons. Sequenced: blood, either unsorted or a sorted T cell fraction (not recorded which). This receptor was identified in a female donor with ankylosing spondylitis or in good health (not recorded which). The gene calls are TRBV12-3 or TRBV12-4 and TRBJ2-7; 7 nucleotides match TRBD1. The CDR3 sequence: CASSGTAVYEQYF. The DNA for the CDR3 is TGTGCCAGTTCCGGGACAGCCGTCTACGAGCAGTACTTC.